This T cell receptor (beta chain) comes out of a study of cytomegalovirus exposure and HLA in healthy donors. Study-level points and caveats: Across HLA loci, a later analysis found differing TCR association rates, with DRB1 most and HLA-C fewest. Later analysis associated a missense DCLRE1C variant with TCR beta V- and J-gene trimming. In a later analysis, CMV-associated beta chains were mostly HLA-associated, it appeared. Sequencing depth across donors, presence/absence analyses assumed, was roughly uniform.

The PCR ran on 60 Vbeta and 13 Jbeta primers. TCRdb's copy holds only in-frame clones and misses some; the assay was immunoSEQ multiplex PCR. Among around 170,000 clones listed, roughly three quarters were seen once. Notes on this clone: What it binds is unknown. Within the sample, other DNA sequences also encode this same CDR3.

What was sequenced was PBMCs. This TCR came from a woman between 50 and 59 years old in good health and CMV-seropositive.

Here the CDR3 DNA reads TGCGCCAGCAGCCAGGAGGTCAGAGAGACCCAGTACTTC. Translating it yields CASSQEVRETQYF. The chain uses TRBV4-3 and TRBJ2-5; maybe TRBD2 (5 bases). This CDR3 has 13 amino acids. Germline loops: CDR1 LGHNA, CDR2 YSLEER. Trimming removed 3 bases at V and 4 bases at J, with 9 bases between.